This T cell receptor (beta chain) was identified during a study of T cells after yellow fever vaccination. Study outcomes and limitations: The presence of abundant clonotypes contaminating from the bulk population was possible in FACS-sorted repertoires. Most clones from primary vaccination were detected again post-booster (around 96% CD4, 88% CD8). A secondary response was less intense yet reached its peak sooner, at day 5 versus 15.

They built TCR cDNA with 5'RACE template switching, a step that put in a universal primer site and UMIs. Using its own MiXCR run on the 5' RACE reads, TCRdb lists one record per CDR3 protein. The table includes about 320,000 distinct CDR3 sequences, around 4.5% detected once. V dropped 0 bases and J dropped 9; count of bases not matched to a gene: 9. The CDR3 is 15 amino acids. CDR1 and CDR2 from the germline V gene are SGHKS and YYEKEE (reference sequence). This clonotype was counted many times. As yet, its antigen is unknown. This specimen consisted of PBMCs, obtained 15 days after the yellow fever booster vaccination. The chain couples TRBV5-5 to TRBJ2-1; 7 bases agree with TRBD2. This receptor was identified in a man aged 18 to 30 who received the YFV17D yellow fever vaccine. The CDR3 protein is CASSLGRSGVAEQFF. The CDR3 nucleotides read TGTGCCAGCAGCTTGGGCCGGAGCGGGGTGGCTGAGCAGTTCTTC.